The 19 T cell receptor beta chains below were found in one sample sequenced in a study of blood T cell repertoires in COVID-19. Assay: immunoSEQ multiplex PCR; the TCRdb copy retains only in-frame clones and omits some. The table records some 300,000 clones, about nine tenths of them present only once. Sequencing was performed on PBMCs or T cells enriched from blood (not recorded which). The receptors were sampled from a woman aged 40 to 49 who had recovered from COVID-19.

The gene calls are TRBV4-3 and TRBJ2-7, with a tentative D call TRBD1 (6 bases). Between the trimmed V and J ends, which lost 1 base and 3 bases, there was a span of 13 bases. The germline gives CDR1 LGHNA, CDR2 YSLEER. CDR3 length: 15 residues. The CDR3 coding sequence is TGCGCCAGCAGCCAAGGTTCAGGGGACCTCTACGAGCAGTACTTC. It encodes CASSQGSGDLYEQYF.

The V and J genes are TRBV5-1 and TRBJ1-4; maybe TRBD1 (6 bases). Trimming cost V 4 bases and J 5 bases, with 18 bases left between them. The CDR3 has 16 residues. CDR1 and CDR2 from the germline V gene are SGHRS and YFSETQ. CDR3 nucleotides: TGCGCCAGCAGCCCTACCACGACAGGCGAGAATGAAAAACTGTTTTTT. This codes for CASSPTTTGENEKLFF.

This clone was counted a few times. CDR3 nucleotide sequence: TGTGCCAGCAGCGTATCTGCGGGACAAGAGACCCAGTACTTC. It translates to CASSVSAGQETQYF. The chain combines TRBV9 with TRBJ2-5; D perhaps matches TRBD2 (6 bases). The V gene's germline CDR1 is SGDLS and CDR2 YYNGEE. CDR3 length equals 14 residues. V was clipped by 1 base and J by 2 bases, with 9 bases between them.

V gene TRBV18 combines with J gene TRBJ2-7, with 10 nucleotides matching TRBD1. V gave up 2 bases and J gave up 6 bases; unmatched junction bases: 4. The CDR3 contains 14 residues. Germline V lookup: CDR1 KGHSH, CDR2 LQKENI. The CDR3 DNA sequence: TGTGCCAGCTCACCAAGGGACAGGGGCTCCGAGCAGTACTTC. Translated, it gives CASSPRDRGSEQYF. Complete variable domain (other parts from reference TRBV18 and TRBJ2-7): NAGVMQNPRHLVRRRGQEARLRCSPMKGHSHVYWYRQLPEEGLKFMVYLQKENIIDESGMPKERFSAEFPKEGPSILRIQQVVRGDSAAYFCASSPRDRGSEQYFGPGTRLTVT.

This clone came up once. The germline gene is not matched at one end of the junction; a read error may be the cause. The chain combines TRBV2 with TRBJ2-3, with D possibly matching TRBD2 (5 bases). The CDR3 sequence is 18 residues long. CDR1 and CDR2 from the germline V gene are SNHLY and FYNNEI. The CDR3 sequence: CASSEGLLESPSTDTQYF. CDR3 nucleotide sequence: TGTGCCAGCAGCGAAGGACTCTTAGAAAGCCCTAGCACAGATACGCAGTATTTT.

This rearrangement joins TRBV18 to TRBJ2-7, with D tentatively TRBD1 (5 bases). This CDR3 comprises 14 residues. Trimming pared 3 bases from V and 4 bases from J, leaving 13 bases between. CDR1 is KGHSH, CDR2 LQKENI, per germline. The CDR3 nucleotides read TGTGCCAGCTCACCCGATTCAGGGCGATACGAGCAGTACTTC. This gives the protein CASSPDSGRYEQYF.

The chain has TRBV7-9 and TRBJ2-5; 7 nucleotides align to TRBD1. The junction had 2 bases not matched to a gene; V was cut back by 4 bases and J by 3 bases. CDR3 size: 13 residues. Germline V CDR1 and CDR2: SEHNR, FQNEAQ (reference sequence). For the CDR3, the DNA is TGTGCCAGCAGCTGGGGGACAGAAGAGACCCAGTACTTC. Translating it yields CASSWGTEETQYF.

The chain combines TRBV7-2 with TRBJ2-1; 12 bases align to TRBD2. Germline CDR1 SGHTA, CDR2 FQGNSA. The CDR3 spans 15 residues. Trimming removed 5 bases from V and 7 bases from J; junction bases left unmatched: 6. CDR3 protein: CASSRLAGGRNEQFF. The CDR3 bases are TGTGCCAGCAGCCGGCTAGCGGGGGGGCGAAATGAGCAGTTCTTC.

This chain uses TRBV19 with TRBJ2-6; no definite D call. The V and J ends lost 2 bases and 4 bases respectively, with 12 bases between them. This CDR3 is 16 amino acids long. Looked up from germline, CDR1 is LNHDA and CDR2 is SQIVND (reference sequence). The CDR3 reads CASSILRSTGANVLTF. In nucleotides, the CDR3 is TGTGCCAGTAGTATATTACGGAGCACCGGGGCCAACGTCCTGACTTTC.

The rearrangement uses TRBV21-1 and TRBJ2-7; TRBD1 reflects the table's D call only, with no check against the DNA. TRBV21-1 is a pseudogene segment. The CDR3 runs 16 residues. Here the CDR3 DNA reads TGTGCCAGCAACCATGGCCGGGACAGGGGGCTCTACGAGCAGTACTTC. This codes for CASNHGRDRGLYEQYF.

Only a few counts were recorded for this clone. This chain joins TRBV6-2 or TRBV6-3 and TRBJ2-1, with D perhaps TRBD2 (6 bases). Trimming took off 5 bases at V and 4 bases at J, with 15 bases between the two ends. The CDR3 extends over 15 amino acids. Germline V gene sequence: CDR1 MNHEY, CDR2 SVGEGT. The CDR3 sequence: CASSAGLLNYNEQFF. The CDR3 coding sequence is TGTGCCAGCAGTGCGGGACTCCTAAATTACAATGAGCAGTTCTTC.

This chain joins TRBV9 and TRBJ2-6; TRBD2 aligns across 11 bases. Trimming took 1 base from V and 2 from J; bases not matched to a gene: 2. The germline CDR1 and CDR2 sequences are SGDLS and YYNGEE. The CDR3 has 17 amino acids. CDR3 loop: CASSVLAGGTGANVLTF. CDR3 nucleotide sequence: TGTGCCAGCAGCGTACTAGCGGGAGGCACTGGGGCCAACGTCCTGACTTTC.

The chain has TRBV10-3 and TRBJ1-3, with 8 nucleotides matching TRBD1. CDR1 is ENHRY, CDR2 SYGVKD, per germline. This CDR3 has 14 amino acids. The V gene end was trimmed by 8 bases and the J gene end by 2 bases; junction bases not matched to a gene: 5. The CDR3 here is CAIGQGNTGNTIYF. The CDR3 bases are TGTGCCATCGGACAGGGTAACACTGGAAACACCATATATTTT.

This rearrangement joins TRBV7-8 to TRBJ2-7; D may be TRBD1 (6 bases). The germline V gene has CDR1 SGHVS and CDR2 FQNEAQ. The germline V and J ends were trimmed by 4 bases and 2 bases, with 12 bases remaining between them. CDR3 length equals 14 residues. CDR3: CASSSRGTTYEQYF. The CDR3 region has the DNA TGTGCCAGCAGCTCCAGGGGAACAACCTACGAGCAGTACTTC.

This clone was seen just once. The V gene is TRBV3-1 (or the pseudogene TRBV3-2), the J gene TRBJ2-4, with a possible D match to TRBD1 (6 bases). Trimming left V 7 bases short and J 4 bases short, with 11 bases between. This CDR3 region has 13 residues. CDR1 and CDR2 from the germline V gene are LGHDT and YNNKEL (reference sequence). The CDR3 loop is CASIDQGKNIQYF. DNA for the CDR3: TGTGCCAGCATCGACCAGGGGAAAAACATTCAGTACTTC.

The chain couples TRBV28 to TRBJ2-2, with 8 nucleotides matching TRBD1. V lost 5 bases to trimming and J lost 3 bases; unmatched junction nucleotides: 5. Per germline, CDR1 MDHEN and CDR2 SYDVKM. The CDR3 has 15 residues. CDR3: CASSPDREDTGELFF. CDR3 sequence (DNA): TGTGCCAGCAGTCCGGACAGGGAAGACACCGGGGAGCTGTTTTTT. The entire variable domain, with the rest obtained from reference TRBV28 and TRBJ2-2, is as follows: DVKVTQSSRYLVKRTGEKVFLECVQDMDHENMFWYRQDPGLGLRLIYFSYDVKMKEKGDIPEGYSVSREKKERFSLILESASTNQTSMYLCASSPDREDTGELFFGEGSRLTVL.

The chain employs TRBV6-5 and TRBJ1-1; 10 positions match TRBD1. Germline V gene lookup returns CDR1 MNHEY and CDR2 SVGAGI. V was pared by 6 bases and J by 4 bases, with 8 bases of the junction left unmatched. This CDR3 has 15 residues. The CDR3 DNA follows: TGTGCCAGCAGACTGGACAGGGGGACGGGCACTGAAGCTTTCTTT. It codes for CASRLDRGTGTEAFF.

The rearrangement joins TRBV5-8 to TRBJ2-5; D remains ambiguous. CDR3 size: 13 residues. Between the trimmed V and J ends, which lost 2 bases and 3 bases, there was a span of 8 bases. The germline CDR1 and CDR2 sequences are SGHTS and YDEGEE. CDR3 DNA: TGTGCCAGCAGCTTCAACAGAAAAGAGACCCAGTACTTC. Protein: CASSFNRKETQYF. The full variable domain, with the rest looked up from reference TRBV5-8 and TRBJ2-5, is EAGVTQSPTHLIKTRGQQATLRCSPISGHTSVYWYQQALGLGLQFLLWYDEGEERNRGNFPPRFSGRQFPNYSSELNVNALELEDSALYLCASSFNRKETQYFGPGTRLLVL.

The chain links TRBV4-3 to TRBJ1-3; 8 nucleotides line up with TRBD1. This CDR3 has 16 amino acids. From germline, CDR1 is LGHNA and CDR2 YSLEER. V was pared by 5 bases and J by 4 bases, with 10 bases of the junction left unmatched. The CDR3: CASSESGTGSGNTIYF. The CDR3 region has the DNA TGCGCCAGCAGCGAATCCGGGACAGGTTCCGGAAACACCATATATTTT.